This T cell receptor beta chain was sequenced during a study of shared clonotypes between healthy human individuals. Looking at the study overall: Samples came from a couple of female and three male donors aged 18 to 49.

The table came from immunoSEQ multiplex PCR; TCRdb's copy has only in-frame clones and leaves some out. Of around 500,000 clones in the sample, around 80% were seen once. The donor population consisted of healthy HIV-negative adults with no recent acute infections or vaccinations. There were only Caucasian adults among the donors, and all lived in Nashville, Tennessee. About 100 million PBMCs supplied genomic DNA for unsorted samples. The CDR3 length is 14 residues. V dropped 6 bases and J dropped 7; count of bases not matched to a gene: 9. Germline V lookup: CDR1 MDHEN, CDR2 SYDVKM. Sequencing input: PBMCs. The receptor's source is a woman aged 40 to 49 in good health. Some clones in this sample may be carry-over from other donors' samples. V is TRBV28 and J is TRBJ1-2, with TRBD1 identical over 9 bases. The CDR3 here is CASSSGTGIIGYTF. Written as DNA, the CDR3 is TGTGCCAGCAGCTCGGGGACAGGGATCATTGGCTACACCTTC.